The sequence of this TCR beta chain was determined in a study of vaccination and CD4 T cells after COVID-19. Across the whole study: SARS-CoV-2 positivity in convalescent patients was established by nasal swab PCR; some ten had mild and one severe disease. Convalescent persons amounted to six males plus four females, two of whom were Hispanic. Study outcomes and limitations: Convalescent patients had a median roughly 86% of post-vaccine SARS-CoV-2-reactive clones that were detected only after vaccination, not before it.

The Oncomine TCR Beta short-read assay was what sequenced the DNA obtained from cultured CD4+ T cells. TCRdb redid the calling of the PCR reads with MiXCR, one entry per CDR3 protein. This sample has around 21,000 distinct CDR3 sequences; just under 55% occur once, and the top ten carry about 8.2%. Treatment specified: roughly nine-day PBMC culture with coronavirus spike peptide pools or control peptides (ViraFEST assay). The germline V gene encodes CDR1 SNHLY and CDR2 FYNNEI. The junction had 4 bases not matched to a gene; V was cut back by 5 bases and J by 1 base. The CDR3 runs to 15 residues. Of note for this clonotype: Its target is not known.

The TCR was taken from a human donor who had recovered from COVID-19. The V call is TRBV2, the J call TRBJ1-1, with 10 nucleotides matching TRBD1. Input material: CD4+ T cells from blood, cultured in vitro. The chain's CDR3 is CASSPRTGGNTEAFF. The CDR3 DNA is TGTGCCAGCAGTCCTCGGACAGGGGGGAACACTGAAGCTTTCTTT.